This is a list of T cell receptor beta chains from one sample in a study of blood T cell repertoires in COVID-19. Using immunoSEQ multiplex PCR, the repertoire was profiled, and TCRdb retains in-frame clones only, with some absent. This sample has some 390,000 clones, with more than 70% found just once. The material sequenced was peripheral blood. The receptor set was obtained from a woman in her sixties with COVID-19, enrolled during active disease. Each CDR3 is given with its conserved first and last residue. Each record gives: J gene, V gene, clone size, D gene, CDR3 DNA, CDR3 protein. A D gene is named only where the DNA matches it firmly. Expanded clones are given a class, and other clones once, few, many or no size at all.

j_gene: TRBJ1-4; v_gene: TRBV6-1; abundance: once; d_gene: -; CDR3nt: TGTGCCAGCAGTGAAGTAGGAGGGTATAATGAAAAACTGTTTTTT; CDR3aa: CASSEVGGYNEKLFF
j_gene: TRBJ1-2; v_gene: TRBV28; abundance: -; d_gene: TRBD1; CDR3nt: TGTGCCAGCAGTAAAGACAGGGCGAACTTTAACTATGGCTACACCTTC; CDR3aa: CASSKDRANFNYGYTF
j_gene: TRBJ1-5; v_gene: TRBV6-5; abundance: -; d_gene: -; CDR3nt: TGTGCCAGCAGGTTGGACTGGCGGAGCAATCAGCCCCAGCATTTT; CDR3aa: CASRLDWRSNQPQHF
j_gene: TRBJ2-7; v_gene: TRBV4-2; abundance: -; d_gene: TRBD1; CDR3nt: TGTGCCAGCAGCCGGGGAAATTCCGGGACAGGGACCTACGAGCAGTACTTC; CDR3aa: CASSRGNSGTGTYEQYF
j_gene: TRBJ2-5; v_gene: TRBV6-6; abundance: -; d_gene: TRBD1; CDR3nt: TGTGCCAGCAGTCGGGACAGGGGCCTCGAAGAGACCCAGTACTTC; CDR3aa: CASSRDRGLEETQYF
j_gene: TRBJ1-2; v_gene: TRBV28; abundance: -; d_gene: -; CDR3nt: TGTGCCAGCAGTTTAACTTCCGGCTACACCTTC; CDR3aa: CASSLTSGYTF
j_gene: TRBJ1-2; v_gene: TRBV15; abundance: -; d_gene: -; CDR3nt: TGTGCCACCAGCAGAGATGAGGAGTATGGCTACACCTTC; CDR3aa: CATSRDEEYGYTF
j_gene: TRBJ2-3; v_gene: TRBV10-3; abundance: -; d_gene: TRBD2; CDR3nt: TGTGCCATCAGTGGAACTAGCGGGGGCCAGGAGTGGGCGACGCAGTATTTT; CDR3aa: CAISGTSGGQEWATQYF
j_gene: TRBJ1-2; v_gene: TRBV5-5; abundance: -; d_gene: TRBD1; CDR3nt: TGTGCCAGCAGCTGGGGACAGGGGAACTATGGCTACACCTTC; CDR3aa: CASSWGQGNYGYTF
j_gene: TRBJ2-7; v_gene: TRBV12-3/TRBV12-4; abundance: -; d_gene: TRBD1; CDR3nt: TGTGCCAGCGGCAGGACAGGGGACAGCGAGCAGTACTTC; CDR3aa: CASGRTGDSEQYF
j_gene: TRBJ2-7; v_gene: TRBV5-1; abundance: -; d_gene: TRBD1; CDR3nt: TGCGCCAGCAGCTTGGAGCGACAGGGTTACGAGCAGTACTTC; CDR3aa: CASSLERQGYEQYF
j_gene: TRBJ1-1; v_gene: TRBV3-1/TRBV3-2; abundance: once; d_gene: -; CDR3nt: TGTGCCAGCAGCCAAGTCTCCACTGAAGCTTTCTTT; CDR3aa: CASSQVSTEAFF
j_gene: TRBJ2-2; v_gene: TRBV30; abundance: -; d_gene: -; CDR3nt: TGTGCCAGGGGGGGCCGGGGACAGAACACCGGGGAGCTGTTTTTT; CDR3aa: CARGGRGQNTGELFF
j_gene: TRBJ1-6; v_gene: TRBV11-2; abundance: -; d_gene: -; CDR3nt: TGTGCCAGCAGCTCCTCCCGACAGTTCTATAATTCACCCCTCCACTTT; CDR3aa: CASSSSRQFYNSPLHF
j_gene: TRBJ2-1; v_gene: TRBV15; abundance: -; d_gene: -; CDR3nt: TGTGCCACCAGCCCAGAGCGGTACAATGAGCAGTTCTTC; CDR3aa: CATSPERYNEQFF
j_gene: TRBJ1-1; v_gene: TRBV19; abundance: -; d_gene: -; CDR3nt: TGTGCCAGTCGGACAGAAGTGAACACTGAAGCTTTCTTT; CDR3aa: CASRTEVNTEAFF
j_gene: TRBJ1-1; v_gene: TRBV9; abundance: -; d_gene: -; CDR3nt: TGTGCCAGCAGCAAGAGGGCAGGGGAGGGGTTGACTGAAGCTTTCTTT; CDR3aa: CASSKRAGEGLTEAFF
j_gene: TRBJ2-7; v_gene: TRBV5-4; abundance: -; d_gene: -; CDR3nt: TGTGCCAGCAGCAGCGCCGTCGGGGCCTACGAGCAGTACTTC; CDR3aa: CASSSAVGAYEQYF
j_gene: TRBJ2-7; v_gene: TRBV9; abundance: -; d_gene: -; CDR3nt: TGTGCCAGCAGCGTAGGAGGTACCTACGAGCAGTACTTC; CDR3aa: CASSVGGTYEQYF
j_gene: TRBJ1-6; v_gene: TRBV11-3; abundance: -; d_gene: TRBD1; CDR3nt: TGTGCCAGCAGCTCGGGACAGACCAATTCACCCCTCCACTTT; CDR3aa: CASSSGQTNSPLHF
j_gene: TRBJ2-7; v_gene: TRBV29-1; abundance: -; d_gene: -; CDR3nt: TGCAGCGCAACGAGGGGGGGAGCCTACGAGCAGTACTTC; CDR3aa: CSATRGGAYEQYF
j_gene: TRBJ1-1; v_gene: TRBV19; abundance: -; d_gene: TRBD1; CDR3nt: TGTGCCAGTAGGGACAGGGGCGAGAACACTGAAGCTTTCTTT; CDR3aa: CASRDRGENTEAFF
j_gene: TRBJ2-3; v_gene: TRBV6-2/TRBV6-3; abundance: -; d_gene: TRBD2; CDR3nt: TGTGCCAGCAGTTCTCCCTTGACTAGCGGGGATAGCACAGATACGCAGTATTTT; CDR3aa: CASSSPLTSGDSTDTQYF
j_gene: TRBJ1-1; v_gene: TRBV4-1; abundance: -; d_gene: -; CDR3nt: TGCGCCAGCAGCCAACGCAGGGCCGGCACCACTGAAGCTTTCTTT; CDR3aa: CASSQRRAGTTEAFF
j_gene: TRBJ2-5; v_gene: TRBV15; abundance: -; d_gene: TRBD2; CDR3nt: TGTGCCACCTTACGGGGGGGCGGGAACCAAGAGACCCAGTACTTC; CDR3aa: CATLRGGGNQETQYF
j_gene: TRBJ1-6; v_gene: TRBV5-1; abundance: -; d_gene: -; CDR3nt: TGCGCCAGCAGCCCGGGCGGGGTTAGCTCCTATAATTCACCCCTCCACTTT; CDR3aa: CASSPGGVSSYNSPLHF
j_gene: TRBJ1-1; v_gene: TRBV2; abundance: once; d_gene: -; CDR3nt: TGTGCCAGCAGTCCCACAGGACATGAAGCTTTCTTT; CDR3aa: CASSPTGHEAFF
j_gene: TRBJ1-3; v_gene: TRBV27; abundance: -; d_gene: TRBD1; CDR3nt: TGTGCCAGCGGGGTCGGACAGGGGAGAAACACCATATATTTT; CDR3aa: CASGVGQGRNTIYF
j_gene: TRBJ1-3; v_gene: TRBV28; abundance: -; d_gene: -; CDR3nt: TGTGCCAGCAGTTTAGTCGGGGTTTCGAGCTCTGGAAACACCATATATTTT; CDR3aa: CASSLVGVSSSGNTIYF
j_gene: TRBJ2-1; v_gene: TRBV4-2; abundance: -; d_gene: -; CDR3nt: TGTGCCAGCAGCCCTAGGGCAGGGGAGTCCCAGCCGCCAGAGCAGTTCTTC; CDR3aa: CASSPRAGESQPPEQFF
j_gene: TRBJ2-7; v_gene: TRBV5-1; abundance: -; d_gene: TRBD2; CDR3nt: TGCGCCAGCAGGCCGACTAGCGGGGCCTACGAGCAGTACTTC; CDR3aa: CASRPTSGAYEQYF
j_gene: TRBJ1-1; v_gene: TRBV19; abundance: -; d_gene: TRBD1; CDR3nt: TGTGCCAGTAGTATTTGGGGACAGGTGAACACTGAAGCTTTCTTT; CDR3aa: CASSIWGQVNTEAFF
j_gene: TRBJ1-4; v_gene: TRBV5-5; abundance: -; d_gene: -; CDR3nt: TGTGCCAGCAGCGGGCTACAGGGAGGGAGTGAAAAACTGTTTTTT; CDR3aa: CASSGLQGGSEKLFF
j_gene: TRBJ2-3; v_gene: TRBV5-1; abundance: -; d_gene: -; CDR3nt: TGCGCCAGCTCCCTAGAAGCGGGCACAGATACGCAGTATTTT; CDR3aa: CASSLEAGTDTQYF
j_gene: TRBJ2-6; v_gene: TRBV3-1/TRBV3-2; abundance: -; d_gene: TRBD1; CDR3nt: TGTGCCAGCAGCCAACTCCGGACAGGACTCTCTGGGGCCAACGTCCTGACTTTC; CDR3aa: CASSQLRTGLSGANVLTF
j_gene: TRBJ2-7; v_gene: TRBV7-6; abundance: -; d_gene: -; CDR3nt: TGTGCCAGCAGCTACAAGGGTGGGGGACTGGTCCCTTACGAGCAGTACTTC; CDR3aa: CASSYKGGGLVPYEQYF
j_gene: TRBJ1-1; v_gene: TRBV18; abundance: -; d_gene: -; CDR3nt: TGTGCCAGCTCACCTACCTTAGGGGCGCCGTCCACTGAAGCTTTCTTT; CDR3aa: CASSPTLGAPSTEAFF
j_gene: TRBJ1-1; v_gene: TRBV6-5; abundance: -; d_gene: -; CDR3nt: TGTGCCAGCAGGTACTCGGGCCCGACCACTGAAGCTTTCTTT; CDR3aa: CASRYSGPTTEAFF
j_gene: TRBJ1-5; v_gene: TRBV5-6; abundance: -; d_gene: -; CDR3nt: TGTGCCAGCAGCTCGTCGGGAAGGAATCAGCCCCAGCATTTT; CDR3aa: CASSSSGRNQPQHF
j_gene: TRBJ1-3; v_gene: TRBV19; abundance: -; d_gene: -; CDR3nt: TGTGCCAGTAGTAGCTCGCGAACTGGAAACACCATATATTTT; CDR3aa: CASSSSRTGNTIYF
j_gene: TRBJ2-7; v_gene: TRBV7-9; abundance: -; d_gene: -; CDR3nt: TGTGCCAGCAGCCCACTAGGGGGATACGAGCAGTACTTC; CDR3aa: CASSPLGGYEQYF
j_gene: TRBJ1-2; v_gene: TRBV28; abundance: -; d_gene: -; CDR3nt: TGTGCCAGCAGTGTTCAGGGGAAGTCGTATGGCTACACCTTC; CDR3aa: CASSVQGKSYGYTF
j_gene: TRBJ1-4; v_gene: TRBV12-5; abundance: -; d_gene: -; CDR3nt: TGTGCTAGTGGTTTGGCCCGGGGAAAACTGTTTTTT; CDR3aa: CASGLARGKLFF
j_gene: TRBJ2-1; v_gene: TRBV24-1; abundance: -; d_gene: -; CDR3nt: TGTGCCACCAGTGATCCTGGTGTATCAGGCCTGCCGTTCTTC; CDR3aa: CATSDPGVSGLPFF
j_gene: TRBJ2-2; v_gene: TRBV27; abundance: -; d_gene: -; CDR3nt: TGTGCCAGCAGTTTACGTCGTTTGGCAGGGCGTCGTGGCGGGGAGCTGTTTTTT; CDR3aa: CASSLRRLAGRRGGELFF
j_gene: TRBJ2-2; v_gene: TRBV27; abundance: -; d_gene: TRBD2; CDR3nt: TGTGCCAGCAGCCGCCTCGGGACTAGGTCTTGGGGCGGGGAGCTGTTTTTT; CDR3aa: CASSRLGTRSWGGELFF
j_gene: TRBJ1-2; v_gene: TRBV6-5; abundance: -; d_gene: -; CDR3nt: TGTGCCAGCAGCGCCGGGACACCAATAGAAGGCTACACCTTC; CDR3aa: CASSAGTPIEGYTF
j_gene: TRBJ1-5; v_gene: TRBV12-1; abundance: once; d_gene: -; CDR3nt: TGTGCCAGCAGCTTTGCAGGGGGCTGTAGCAATCAGCCCCAGCATTTT; CDR3aa: CASSFAGGCSNQPQHF
j_gene: TRBJ2-3; v_gene: TRBV4-1; abundance: -; d_gene: -; CDR3nt: TGCGCCAGCAGCCAAGGGCGGCCCTCAGATACGCAGTATTTT; CDR3aa: CASSQGRPSDTQYF
j_gene: TRBJ2-1; v_gene: TRBV5-1; abundance: once; d_gene: -; CDR3nt: TGCGCCAGCAGCTTGGCTCAGGCGACCTACAATGAGCAGTTCTTC; CDR3aa: CASSLAQATYNEQFF
j_gene: TRBJ1-1; v_gene: TRBV28; abundance: -; d_gene: -; CDR3nt: TGTGCCAGCAGTTTTCGGGGGAACACTGAAGCTTTCTTT; CDR3aa: CASSFRGNTEAFF
j_gene: TRBJ1-1; v_gene: TRBV9; abundance: -; d_gene: -; CDR3nt: TGTGCCAGCAGCGTAACAGGGATGACTGAAGCTTTCTTT; CDR3aa: CASSVTGMTEAFF
j_gene: TRBJ2-1; v_gene: TRBV2; abundance: -; d_gene: -; CDR3nt: TGTGCCAGCATCTTTCAGGGGTTGCGTGAGCAGTTCTTC; CDR3aa: CASIFQGLREQFF
j_gene: TRBJ2-7; v_gene: TRBV18; abundance: -; d_gene: TRBD1; CDR3nt: TGTGCCAGCTCACTTGGACAGGGGAGTGGGGAGCAGTACTTC; CDR3aa: CASSLGQGSGEQYF
j_gene: TRBJ1-4; v_gene: TRBV2; abundance: -; d_gene: TRBD1; CDR3nt: TGTGCCAGCAGTGGAGACAGGGGCCCTAATGAAAAACTGTTTTTT; CDR3aa: CASSGDRGPNEKLFF